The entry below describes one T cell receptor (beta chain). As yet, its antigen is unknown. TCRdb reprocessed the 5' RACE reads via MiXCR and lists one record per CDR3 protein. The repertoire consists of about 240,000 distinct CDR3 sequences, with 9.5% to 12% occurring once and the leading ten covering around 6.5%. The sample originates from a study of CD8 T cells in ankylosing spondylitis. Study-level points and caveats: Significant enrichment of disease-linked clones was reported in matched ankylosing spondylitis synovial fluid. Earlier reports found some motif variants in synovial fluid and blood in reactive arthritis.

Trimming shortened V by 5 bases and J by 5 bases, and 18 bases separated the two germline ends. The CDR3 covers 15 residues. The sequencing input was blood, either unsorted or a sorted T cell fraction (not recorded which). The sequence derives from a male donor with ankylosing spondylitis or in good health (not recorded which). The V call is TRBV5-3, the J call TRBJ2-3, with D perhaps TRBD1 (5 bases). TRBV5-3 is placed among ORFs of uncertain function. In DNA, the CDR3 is TGTGCCAGAAGTTTTCGGCCCAGGGATCAAGATACGCAGTATTTT. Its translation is CARSFRPRDQDTQYF.